This T cell receptor beta chain was recovered during a study of identical twins (dated by TCRdb to between 2015 and 2016). Describing the broader study: To test whether fetal clonotypes persist, the study used deep sequencing on TCR alpha and beta repertoires from monozygotic twins, unrelated adults of various ages, and cord blood. To rule out contamination, the twin experiments were replicated at different times with different library preparation protocols.

Libraries were built with 5' RACE. Reads for this sample came from an Illumina HiSeq 2000. A universal primer binding site was added through template switching, and the final cDNA carried a unique molecular identifier so that TCR cDNA molecules could be counted accurately. Specific primers in the conserved constant-segment region were used to synthesize first-strand cDNA for the TCR alpha and beta chains. To control for contamination, every cDNA library carried two barcodes: a SMART-Mk sample barcode plus Illumina barcodes. TruSeq adapter sequences and Illumina sample barcodes were added in two successive PCR steps. Sequencing of the TCR alpha and beta cDNA libraries was done on the Illumina HiSeq platform using custom primers. The authors' analysis ran thus. Raw reads were processed with MiGEC to extract unique molecular identifiers, and MiXCR was used to determine CDR3 positions. For each individual, recombination models were inferred using an EM algorithm with the repgenHMM and IGoR tools. The tcR package in R was used for shared clonotype analysis, with sharing normalized by the product of cloneset sizes. Out-of-frame nonproductive sequences were analyzed to study raw recombination free of thymic and clonal selection effects. TCRdb itself trimmed the public reads at Q25 with fastp, ran MiXCR and retained productive beta chains. Rows with one shared CDR3 protein collapse into an entry with the most common genes and DNA. For this entry, the V and J calls and clone size follow TCRdb and not the study's own pipeline. The sample table lists approximately 150,000 distinct CDR3 sequences, under 4.5% of them with a count of one. More than 6.5% of the sample lies in the top ten.

Every donor in the study was a healthy Caucasian. Miltenyi CD45RO+ enrichment and human naive T-cell isolation kits were used to isolate memory (CD45RO+) and naive T cells from PBMC. Reading the germline V gene gives CDR1 SGHDT and CDR2 YYEEEE. The CDR3 spans 15 residues, from the cysteine through the phenylalanine. The entry retains the CDR3 DNA only, 45 bases that are in frame from base 1. V gives up 6 bases and J gives up 0 bases, and the segment between their germline ends measures 15 bases. This clonotype was seen a handful of times. This receptor's antigen is unknown. Qualities for individual bases were not recorded, and no much larger clone is one base off. General study outcomes and caveats: Fewer insertions were carried by abundant cord blood beta clonotypes; a weaker similar trend was observed in young adult naive repertoires, while no such trend was observed in memory repertoires. The excess sharing between twins in beta out-of-frame sequences was weaker because fewer shared sequences reduced the signal-to-noise ratio. Compared with coincidental sharing between unrelated individuals, an excess of low generation-probability sequences was observed among out-of-frame TCR alpha sequences shared between twins. Invariant T cells such as MAIT and iNKT could partly confound zero-insertion analyses, although diverse VJ usage argued against such confounding for most clonotypes. Conclusions relied on cross-sectional statistical analysis, since the same donors could not be followed over many years. In monozygotic twins, recombination models systematically underestimated out-of-frame TCR alpha sharing, but the models matched the sharing seen between unrelated individuals.

The clonotype was recovered from a man aged 18 to 35 in good health. Sequencing was carried out using memory T cells sorted from blood. The sample's cell subset or site, from its label and the paper: CD45RO+ enriched T cells. The V and J segments used are TRBV5-6 and TRBJ1-1; TRBD1 is a possible D gene, resting on 6 matching bases. In nucleotides, the sequence is TGTGCCAGCATTTCGGGGGGGGGCGTGAACACTGAAGCTTTCTTT. Its translation reads: CASISGGGVNTEAFF. Extended through the reference TRBV5-6 and TRBJ1-1 proteins, this CDR3 yields the full variable domain: DAGVTQSPTHLIKTRGQQVTLRCSPKSGHDTVSWYQQALGQGPQFIFQYYEEEERQRGNFPDRFSGHQFPNYSSELNVNALLLGDSALYLCASISGGGVNTEAFFGQGTRLTVV.